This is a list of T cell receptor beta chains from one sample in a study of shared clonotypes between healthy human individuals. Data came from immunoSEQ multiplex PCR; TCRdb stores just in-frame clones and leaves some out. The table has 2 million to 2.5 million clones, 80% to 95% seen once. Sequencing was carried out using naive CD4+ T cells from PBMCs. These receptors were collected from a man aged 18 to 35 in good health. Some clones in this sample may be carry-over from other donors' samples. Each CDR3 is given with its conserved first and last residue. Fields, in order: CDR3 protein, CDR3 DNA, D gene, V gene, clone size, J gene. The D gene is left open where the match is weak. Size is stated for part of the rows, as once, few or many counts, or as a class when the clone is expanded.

CDR3aa: CASSMRRETQYF
CDR3nt: TGTGCCAGTAGTATGAGGCGAGAGACCCAGTACTTC
d_gene: -
v_gene: TRBV19
abundance: once
j_gene: TRBJ2-5

CDR3aa: CATSRYRTSTGELFF
CDR3nt: TGTGCCACCAGCAGATATCGGACTAGTACCGGGGAGCTGTTTTTT
d_gene: TRBD2
v_gene: TRBV15
abundance: -
j_gene: TRBJ2-2

CDR3aa: CASSQDPQGAGREETQYF
CDR3nt: TGTGCCAGCAGCCAAGATCCCCAAGGGGCGGGGAGGGAAGAGACCCAGTACTTC
d_gene: TRBD2
v_gene: TRBV4-2
abundance: -
j_gene: TRBJ2-5

CDR3aa: CASSQDGGQGPLSYEQYF
CDR3nt: TGCGCCAGCAGCCAAGACGGGGGACAGGGTCCCCTCTCCTACGAGCAGTACTTC
d_gene: TRBD1
v_gene: TRBV4-3
abundance: -
j_gene: TRBJ2-7

CDR3aa: CASSPALGEYGYTF
CDR3nt: TGCGCCAGCAGCCCGGCGTTGGGCGAATATGGCTACACCTTC
d_gene: -
v_gene: TRBV5-1
abundance: -
j_gene: TRBJ1-2

CDR3aa: CASSPIPRGSTDTQYF
CDR3nt: TGTGCCAGCAGCCCCATTCCTAGGGGAAGCACAGATACGCAGTATTTT
d_gene: -
v_gene: TRBV13
abundance: once
j_gene: TRBJ2-3

CDR3aa: CASSLAGGSTEAFF
CDR3nt: TGTGCCAGCAGCTTGGCTGGGGGCAGCACTGAAGCTTTCTTT
d_gene: -
v_gene: TRBV5-4
abundance: -
j_gene: TRBJ1-1

CDR3aa: CASSPRTVRGYTF
CDR3nt: TGTGCCAGCAGCCCAAGAACAGTGCGTGGCTACACTTTC
d_gene: -
v_gene: TRBV11-2
abundance: -
j_gene: TRBJ1-2

CDR3aa: CASSKQGAPYEQYF
CDR3nt: TGTGCCAGCAGCAAACAGGGAGCCCCCTACGAGCAGTACTTC
d_gene: -
v_gene: TRBV7-9
abundance: -
j_gene: TRBJ2-7

CDR3aa: CASRPPLGREKDTGELFF
CDR3nt: TGTGCCAGTAGACCCCCCCTGGGCAGGGAGAAAGACACCGGGGAGCTGTTTTTT
d_gene: -
v_gene: TRBV19
abundance: -
j_gene: TRBJ2-2

CDR3aa: CAIRRQGADYEQYF
CDR3nt: TGTGCCATCAGGCGCCAGGGGGCGGATTACGAGCAGTACTTC
d_gene: TRBD1
v_gene: TRBV10-3
abundance: -
j_gene: TRBJ2-7

CDR3aa: CASSLGPTGHADTQYF
CDR3nt: TGCGCCAGCAGCTTGGGACCGACAGGACATGCAGATACGCAGTATTTT
d_gene: -
v_gene: TRBV5-1
abundance: -
j_gene: TRBJ2-3

CDR3aa: CASSEPGANYEQYF
CDR3nt: TGTGCCAGCAGTGAACCGGGAGCAAACTACGAGCAGTACTTC
d_gene: -
v_gene: TRBV25-1
abundance: -
j_gene: TRBJ2-7

CDR3aa: CASSEIYRVPGELFF
CDR3nt: TGTGCCAGCAGTGAAATTTATCGGGTCCCCGGGGAGCTGTTTTTT
d_gene: -
v_gene: TRBV6-1
abundance: -
j_gene: TRBJ2-2

CDR3aa: CASRMTGRAFF
CDR3nt: TGTGCCAGCCGGATGACAGGGAGAGCTTTCTTT
d_gene: TRBD1
v_gene: TRBV6-5
abundance: -
j_gene: TRBJ1-1

CDR3aa: CASSLEGPQGGNTIYF
CDR3nt: TGCGCCAGCAGCTTGGAGGGACCCCAGGGAGGAAACACCATATATTTT
d_gene: -
v_gene: TRBV5-1
abundance: -
j_gene: TRBJ1-3

CDR3aa: CASSSPHTSGRETQYF
CDR3nt: TGTGCCAGCAGCTCACCGCACACTAGCGGGAGGGAGACCCAGTACTTC
d_gene: TRBD2
v_gene: TRBV11-2
abundance: -
j_gene: TRBJ2-5

CDR3aa: CASTSLRVKSFTDTQYF
CDR3nt: TGTGCCAGTACCAGTCTTCGGGTTAAGAGTTTCACAGATACGCAGTATTTT
d_gene: -
v_gene: TRBV19
abundance: -
j_gene: TRBJ2-3

CDR3aa: CASREEVNEQYF
CDR3nt: TGTGCCAGCAGGGAAGAGGTGAACGAGCAGTACTTC
d_gene: -
v_gene: TRBV25-1
abundance: -
j_gene: TRBJ2-7

CDR3aa: CASSLVFGHTNNQPQHF
CDR3nt: TGTGCCAGCAGCTTGGTTTTCGGACACACAAACAATCAGCCCCAGCATTTT
d_gene: -
v_gene: TRBV5-8
abundance: -
j_gene: TRBJ1-5

CDR3aa: CASSVDSSYEQYF
CDR3nt: TGTGCCAGCAGTGTCGACAGCTCCTACGAGCAGTACTTC
d_gene: -
v_gene: TRBV2
abundance: -
j_gene: TRBJ2-7

CDR3aa: CAISERGAGTGGDEQYF
CDR3nt: TGTGCCATCAGTGAGAGGGGCGCCGGGACAGGGGGCGACGAGCAGTACTTC
d_gene: TRBD1
v_gene: TRBV10-3
abundance: -
j_gene: TRBJ2-7

CDR3aa: CASSFDPPGTWGGMDTQYF
CDR3nt: TGTGCCAGCAGTTTCGACCCCCCAGGGACTTGGGGTGGTATGGATACGCAGTATTTT
d_gene: -
v_gene: TRBV27
abundance: -
j_gene: TRBJ2-3

CDR3aa: CASSIPGGSSYEQYF
CDR3nt: TGTGCCAGTAGTATCCCGGGCGGGAGCTCCTACGAGCAGTACTTC
d_gene: TRBD2
v_gene: TRBV19
abundance: -
j_gene: TRBJ2-7

CDR3aa: CASSQQGTRSTDTQYF
CDR3nt: TGTGCCAGCAGTCAACAGGGGACGCGGAGCACAGATACGCAGTATTTT
d_gene: TRBD1
v_gene: TRBV2
abundance: -
j_gene: TRBJ2-3

CDR3aa: CASSPSRLEGNYEQYF
CDR3nt: TGTGCCAGCTCACCAAGTCGTCTAGAGGGCAACTACGAGCAGTACTTC
d_gene: -
v_gene: TRBV18
abundance: -
j_gene: TRBJ2-7

CDR3aa: CASSLSSGSYEQYF
CDR3nt: TGTGCCAGCAGCTTGTCTAGCGGGAGCTACGAGCAGTACTTC
d_gene: TRBD2
v_gene: TRBV7-3
abundance: -
j_gene: TRBJ2-7

CDR3aa: CSVGGDRPQHF
CDR3nt: TGCAGCGTTGGAGGGGATCGGCCCCAGCATTTT
d_gene: -
v_gene: TRBV29-1
abundance: few
j_gene: TRBJ1-5

CDR3aa: CASKGQDNYGYTF
CDR3nt: TGCGCCAGCAAGGGACAAGATAACTATGGCTACACCTTC
d_gene: -
v_gene: TRBV5-1
abundance: -
j_gene: TRBJ1-2

CDR3aa: CAWGARGNSPLHF
CDR3nt: TGTGCCTGGGGCGCTCGGGGAAATTCACCCCTCCACTTT
d_gene: -
v_gene: TRBV30
abundance: -
j_gene: TRBJ1-6

CDR3aa: CASSGSGRAGEQFF
CDR3nt: TGCGCCAGCAGCGGAAGCGGGAGGGCCGGTGAGCAGTTCTTC
d_gene: TRBD2
v_gene: TRBV5-1
abundance: -
j_gene: TRBJ2-1

CDR3aa: CASLDRLNTGELFF
CDR3nt: TGTGCCAGCTTAGACAGGCTTAACACCGGGGAGCTGTTTTTT
d_gene: -
v_gene: TRBV27
abundance: -
j_gene: TRBJ2-2

CDR3aa: CASATPSGDSYEQYF
CDR3nt: TGCGCCAGCGCCACTCCCAGCGGGGACTCCTACGAGCAGTACTTC
d_gene: TRBD2
v_gene: TRBV5-1
abundance: -
j_gene: TRBJ2-7

CDR3aa: CASSLPGEETQYF
CDR3nt: TGTGCCAGCAGCTTACCGGGCGAAGAGACCCAGTACTTC
d_gene: -
v_gene: TRBV5-5
abundance: -
j_gene: TRBJ2-5

CDR3aa: CASSPDSTDTQYF
CDR3nt: TGTGCCAGCTCACCTGACAGCACAGATACGCAGTATTTT
d_gene: -
v_gene: TRBV18
abundance: -
j_gene: TRBJ2-3

CDR3aa: CASSWHQTQYF
CDR3nt: TGTGCCAGCAGTTGGCATCAGACCCAGTACTTC
d_gene: -
v_gene: TRBV28
abundance: -
j_gene: TRBJ2-5

CDR3aa: CAWRTGDTQYF
CDR3nt: TGTGCCTGGAGGACCGGAGATACGCAGTATTTT
d_gene: -
v_gene: TRBV30
abundance: -
j_gene: TRBJ2-3